One and the same sample provided the 23 T cell receptor beta chains below, sequenced in a study of blood T cell repertoires in COVID-19. TCRdb keeps only in-frame clones here, not all; method: immunoSEQ multiplex PCR. The sample holds 350,000 to 400,000 clones; around nine tenths are singletons and the top ten take roughly 1.2%. The specimen was PBMCs or T cells enriched from blood (not recorded which). The receptor set was obtained from a woman aged 18-30 years who had recovered from COVID-19.

This chain connects TRBV21-1 to TRBJ1-5. TRBV21-1 is a documented pseudogene. The CDR3 runs 16 residues. The CDR3 nucleotides are TGTGCCAGCAGCAAAATTTCCGGGGAGGGCAATCAGCCCCAGCATTTT. As protein: CASSKISGEGNQPQHF.

The chain employs TRBV12-3 or TRBV12-4 and TRBJ1-1, with D unclear. Between the trimmed V and J ends, which lost 5 bases and 5 bases, there was a span of 9 bases. The CDR3 loop spans 12 amino acids. The CDR3 nucleotides read TGTGCCAGCAGTCATCCGGGGACTGAAGCTTTCTTT. This gives the protein CASSHPGTEAFF.

This clone was seen only a few times. The chain couples TRBV5-5 to TRBJ1-1; 11 nucleotides match TRBD1. The ends lost 3 bases at V and 4 bases at J; junction bases unmatched: 5. CDR1 is SGHKS, CDR2 YYEKEE, per germline (reference sequence). The CDR3 covers 15 residues. The CDR3 reads CASSWGQGVATEAFF. The CDR3 DNA follows: TGTGCCAGCAGCTGGGGACAGGGGGTGGCCACTGAAGCTTTCTTT.

In its sample, this clone was seen once. The chain employs TRBV5-1 and TRBJ1-2; D unresolved. The germline CDR1 and CDR2 sequences are SGHRS and YFSETQ. The CDR3 covers 12 residues. With 9 bases removed from V and 13 bases from J, the gap between germline ends came to 22 bases. The CDR3 DNA is TGCGCCATAAGTAGTCAGGCCAATATTGTCACCTTC. Amino acids: CAISSQANIVTF.

Written as DNA, the CDR3 is TGTGCCAGCAGTCTTACAAGGGACAGGGATGGTCAGCCCCAGCATTTT. Translation: CASSLTRDRDGQPQHF. The chain couples TRBV28 to TRBJ1-5, with 9 nucleotides matching TRBD1. The CDR3 length is 16 residues. From germline, CDR1 is MDHEN and CDR2 SYDVKM. V lost 5 bases and J lost 6; bases outside the gene matches: 11.

CDR3 amino acids: CASSDLAGEYNEQFF. CDR3 nucleotide sequence: TGTGCCAGCAGTGACTTAGCGGGGGAGTACAATGAGCAGTTCTTC. The chain couples TRBV28 to TRBJ2-1; 9 bases fit TRBD2. The CDR3 is made up of 15 amino acids. The trim removed 5 bases at V and 4 bases at J, leaving 6 bases unmatched. Germline V gene data show CDR1 as MDHEN and CDR2 as SYDVKM.

This rearrangement joins TRBV13 to TRBJ1-2, with D hard to call. From germline, CDR1 is PRHDT and CDR2 FYEKMQ (reference sequence). CDR3 length: 14 residues. With 0 bases removed from V and 4 bases from J, the gap between germline ends came to 9 bases. CDR3 in amino acids: CASSLGAVGYGYTF. The DNA for the CDR3 is TGTGCCAGCAGCTTAGGGGCGGTTGGCTATGGCTACACCTTC.

The chain carries TRBV15 and TRBJ1-4, with 7 bases fitting TRBD1. Germline V gene sequence: CDR1 LNHNV, CDR2 YYDKDF (reference sequence). Trimming removed 7 bases from V and 0 bases from J; junction bases left unmatched: 11. CDR3 length: 17 amino acids. The CDR3 region has the DNA TGTGCCACCAAATCCGGGACAGAGGTTGCAACTAATGAAAAACTGTTTTTT. Encoded protein: CATKSGTEVATNEKLFF.

V gene TRBV15 combines with J gene TRBJ1-2; D gene ambiguous. CDR1 LNHNV and CDR2 YYDKDF come from the germline V gene (reference sequence). The CDR3 is made up of 12 amino acids. V gave up 3 bases and J gave up 3 bases, with 5 bases separating them. CDR3 sequence: CATSRGDYGYTF. The CDR3 nucleotides read TGTGCCACCAGCAGGGGAGACTATGGCTACACCTTC.

The V call is TRBV9, the J call TRBJ2-1, with D tentatively TRBD1 (7 bases). The V gene lost 0 bases and the J gene lost 10 bases, with 14 bases spanning the gap. CDR3 length: 14 residues. Germline V gene data show CDR1 as SGDLS and CDR2 as YYNGEE. This chain's CDR3 is CASSVVEGAGEQFF. DNA of the CDR3: TGTGCCAGCAGCGTAGTGGAGGGGGCGGGGGAGCAGTTCTTC.

The chain uses TRBV6-5 and TRBJ1-5; no clear D. The CDR3 spans 13 residues. Per the germline V gene, CDR1 is MNHEY and CDR2 is SVGAGI. V gave up 6 bases and J gave up 4 bases, with 10 bases separating them. Written as DNA, the CDR3 is TGTGCCAGCAGCCCGGGAGGGAATCAGCCCCAGCATTTT. Encoded protein: CASSPGGNQPQHF.

The chain is built from TRBV5-1 and TRBJ1-5; 10 nucleotides line up with TRBD1. The V and J ends lost 4 bases and 4 bases, in that order; junction bases with no gene match: 11. Germline CDR1 SGHRS, CDR2 YFSETQ. This CDR3 is 17 amino acids long. DNA for the CDR3: TGCGCCAGCAGCCCCAGGCCGGGACAGGGGCCAAATCAGCCCCAGCATTTT. Translated: CASSPRPGQGPNQPQHF.

This rearrangement joins TRBV6-5 to TRBJ2-3, with D possibly being TRBD2 (7 bases). Germline V gives CDR1 MNHEY, CDR2 SVGAGI. V shed 8 bases and J shed 3 bases, with 18 bases lying between them. The CDR3 totals 15 residues. CDR3 amino acids: CASGPTGGGTDTQYF. In nucleotides, the CDR3 is TGTGCCAGCGGCCCTACGGGGGGCGGGACAGATACGCAGTATTTT.

This chain links TRBV9 with TRBJ2-7; D remains ambiguous. This CDR3 has 15 residues. Germline CDR1 SGDLS, CDR2 YYNGEE. The V end was cut by 2 bases, the J end by 0 bases, with 12 bases between. This CDR3 reads CASSVSPGSSYEQYF. Written as DNA, the CDR3 is TGTGCCAGCAGCGTCTCTCCGGGTAGCTCCTACGAGCAGTACTTC.

This clone was seen more than once but under ten times. The chain couples TRBV4-2 to TRBJ2-7; D may be TRBD1 (6 bases). This CDR3 spans 15 amino acids. Germline V gene data show CDR1 as LGHNA and CDR2 as YNFKEQ. Trimming took off 2 bases at V and 4 bases at J, with 15 bases between the two ends. CDR3 bases: TGTGCCAGCAGCCAAATATTCGAACAGGGATACGAGCAGTACTTC. It codes for CASSQIFEQGYEQYF.

This chain joins TRBV7-3 and TRBJ2-3, with 10 positions matching TRBD2. Per germline, CDR1 SGHTA and CDR2 FQGTGA. The CDR3 consists of 14 residues. V lost 2 bases and J lost 6; bases outside the gene matches: 2. CDR3 residues: CASSLQGLADTQYF. The CDR3 DNA reads TGTGCCAGCAGCTTACAGGGACTAGCGGATACGCAGTATTTT. The variable domain in full, with the rest retrieved from reference TRBV7-3 and TRBJ2-3, is GAGVSQTPSNKVTEKGKYVELRCDPISGHTALYWYRQSLGQGPEFLIYFQGTGAADDSGLPNDRFFAVRPEGSVSTLKIQRTERGDSAVYLCASSLQGLADTQYFGPGTRLTVL.

The chain carries TRBV27 and TRBJ1-2; 7 positions agree with TRBD1. Germline CDR1 reads MNHEY; CDR2 reads SMNVEV (reference sequence). With V trimmed by 8 bases and J by 4 bases, 4 bases remained unmatched. The CDR3 runs 12 residues. The CDR3 nucleotides read TGTGCCAGCGGGACAGTTACCTATGGCTACACCTTC. Translating gives CASGTVTYGYTF.

The chain is built from TRBV6-6 and TRBJ2-7; 12 bases are a match to TRBD2. Trimming at V came to 2 bases and at J to 5 bases, leaving 1 base not matched to a gene. Germline CDR1 and CDR2: MNHNY and SVGAGI (reference sequence). There are 14 residues in the CDR3. The CDR3 is CASSYTSGGNEQYF. The CDR3 DNA sequence: TGTGCCAGCAGTTACACTAGCGGGGGGAACGAGCAGTACTTC.

The rearrangement uses TRBV7-2 and TRBJ1-3, with TRBD1 matching 8 bases. V lost 6 bases, J lost 0 bases, and 4 bases stayed unmatched. Germline assignment: CDR1 SGHTA and CDR2 FQGNSA. This CDR3 region has 15 residues. The CDR3 loop reads CASRHRGNSGNTIYF. CDR3 bases: TGTGCCAGCAGGCACAGGGGGAACTCTGGAAACACCATATATTTT.

This clone was picked up a small number of times. The chain couples TRBV11-3 to TRBJ1-5, with unresolved D. The ends were cut back, 1 base at V and 4 bases at J, with 8 bases in the middle. This CDR3 has 14 residues. CDR1 SGHNT and CDR2 YENEEA come from the germline V gene. The DNA of the CDR3 is TGTGCCAGCAGCTTAGCCCAGCGGAATCAGCCCCAGCATTTT. The encoded protein is CASSLAQRNQPQHF.

The chain is built from TRBV25-1 and TRBJ1-2, with TRBD1 as a possible D gene (5 bases). The CDR3 is made up of 14 amino acids. The germline gives CDR1 MGHDK, CDR2 SYGVNS. Trimming left V 4 bases short and J 4 bases short, with 13 bases between. CDR3 nucleotide sequence: TGTGCCAGCAGTGCAGGACAAACATCCTATGGCTACACCTTC. It codes for CASSAGQTSYGYTF.

The CDR3 nucleotides read TGTGCCAGCAGCACAGGGGTAAACACCATATATTTT. Translation: CASSTGVNTIYF. This chain joins TRBV5-6 and TRBJ1-3, with TRBD1 matching over 7 bases. The trim removed 4 bases at V and 6 bases at J, leaving 1 base unmatched. The CDR3 has 12 residues. Germline CDR1 and CDR2: SGHDT and YYEEEE.

This rearrangement joins TRBV28 to TRBJ1-1; the match to TRBD1 covers 10 bases. With V trimmed by 6 bases and J by 5 bases, 6 bases remained unmatched. CDR1 and CDR2 (germline): MDHEN, SYDVKM. This CDR3 region has 14 residues. CDR3 in amino acids: CASSLTGGGTEAFF. DNA for the CDR3: TGTGCCAGCAGCCTGACAGGGGGCGGGACTGAAGCTTTCTTT.